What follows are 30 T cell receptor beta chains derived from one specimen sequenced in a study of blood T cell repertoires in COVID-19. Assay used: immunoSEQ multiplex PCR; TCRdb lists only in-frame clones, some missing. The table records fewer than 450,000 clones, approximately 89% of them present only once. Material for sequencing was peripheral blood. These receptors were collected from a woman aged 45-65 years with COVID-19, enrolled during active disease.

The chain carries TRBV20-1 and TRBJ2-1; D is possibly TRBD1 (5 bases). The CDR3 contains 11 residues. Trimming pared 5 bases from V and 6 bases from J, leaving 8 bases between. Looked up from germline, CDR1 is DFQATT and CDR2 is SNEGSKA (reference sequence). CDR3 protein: CSALQGNEQFF. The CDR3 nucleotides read TGCAGTGCTCTTCAGGGCAATGAGCAGTTCTTC.

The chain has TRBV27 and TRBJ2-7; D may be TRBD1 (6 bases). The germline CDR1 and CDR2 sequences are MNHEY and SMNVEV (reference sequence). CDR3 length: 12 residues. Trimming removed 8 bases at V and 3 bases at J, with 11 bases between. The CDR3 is CASQDSLYEQYF. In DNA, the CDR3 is TGTGCCAGCCAGGACAGTCTCTACGAGCAGTACTTC.

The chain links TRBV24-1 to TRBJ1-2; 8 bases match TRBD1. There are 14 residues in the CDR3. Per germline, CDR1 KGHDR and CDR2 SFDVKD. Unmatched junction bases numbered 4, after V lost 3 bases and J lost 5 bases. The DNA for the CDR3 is TGTGCCACCAGTGATGTACAGGGGGAGTATGGCTACACCTTC. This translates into CATSDVQGEYGYTF.

The CDR3: CASTAGTDTQYF. In DNA, the CDR3 is TGCGCCAGCACCGCGGGGACAGATACGCAGTATTTT. The chain links TRBV5-1 to TRBJ2-3; D perhaps matches TRBD2 (6 bases). Trimming pared 6 bases from V and 3 bases from J, leaving 8 bases between. The germline gives CDR1 SGHRS, CDR2 YFSETQ. The CDR3 spans 12 residues.

The CDR3: CASSQGAGEQYF. For the CDR3, the DNA is TGTGCCAGCAGCCAAGGAGCGGGCGAGCAGTACTTC. The chain has TRBV3-1 (or the pseudogene TRBV3-2) and TRBJ2-7, with D possibly TRBD2 on 6 matching bases. This CDR3 contains 12 residues. CDR1 LGHDT and CDR2 YNNKEL come from the germline V gene (reference sequence). V lost 1 base to trimming and J lost 6 bases, with 7 bases between them.

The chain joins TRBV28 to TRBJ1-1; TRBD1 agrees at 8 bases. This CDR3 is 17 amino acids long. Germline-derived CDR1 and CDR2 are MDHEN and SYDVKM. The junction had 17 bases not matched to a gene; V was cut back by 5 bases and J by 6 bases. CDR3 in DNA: TGTGCCAGCAGTGCCCCGGGACAGGAGACTCGGGGGGCTGAAGCTTTCTTT. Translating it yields CASSAPGQETRGAEAFF.

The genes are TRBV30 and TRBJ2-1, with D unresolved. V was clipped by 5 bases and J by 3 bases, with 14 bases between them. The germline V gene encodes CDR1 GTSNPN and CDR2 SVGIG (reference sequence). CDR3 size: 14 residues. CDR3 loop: CAWVLAVSYNEQFF. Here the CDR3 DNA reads TGTGCCTGGGTCTTGGCGGTCAGCTACAATGAGCAGTTCTTC.

CDR3 coding DNA: TGTGCCAGCAGTAGCAGGGGCTATGGCTACACCTTC. Residues: CASSSRGYGYTF. The chain links TRBV28 to TRBJ1-2; tentatively, D is TRBD1 (6 bases). The CDR3 length is 12 residues. Germline values: CDR1 MDHEN, CDR2 SYDVKM. Trimming pared 5 bases from V and 4 bases from J, leaving 8 bases between.

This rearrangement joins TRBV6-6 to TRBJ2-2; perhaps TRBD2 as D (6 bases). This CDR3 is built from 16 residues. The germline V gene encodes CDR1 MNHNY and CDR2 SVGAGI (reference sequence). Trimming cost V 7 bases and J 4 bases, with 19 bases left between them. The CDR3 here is CASIPPGTQSTGELFF. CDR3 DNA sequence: TGTGCCAGCATCCCCCCAGGGACTCAATCCACCGGGGAGCTGTTTTTT.

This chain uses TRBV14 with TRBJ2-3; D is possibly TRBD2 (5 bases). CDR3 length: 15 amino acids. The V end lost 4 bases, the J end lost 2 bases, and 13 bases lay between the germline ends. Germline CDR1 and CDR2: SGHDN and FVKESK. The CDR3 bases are TGTGCCAGCAGCCTCCTAGGACTCCCCACAGATACGCAGTATTTT. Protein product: CASSLLGLPTDTQYF.

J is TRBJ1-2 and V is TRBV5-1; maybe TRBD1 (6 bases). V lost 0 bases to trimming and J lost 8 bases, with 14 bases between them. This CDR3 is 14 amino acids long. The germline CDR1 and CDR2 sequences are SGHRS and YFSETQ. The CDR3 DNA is TGCGCCAGCAGCTTGGCCGAGGCCCAGGGGGGCTACACCTTC. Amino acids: CASSLAEAQGGYTF.

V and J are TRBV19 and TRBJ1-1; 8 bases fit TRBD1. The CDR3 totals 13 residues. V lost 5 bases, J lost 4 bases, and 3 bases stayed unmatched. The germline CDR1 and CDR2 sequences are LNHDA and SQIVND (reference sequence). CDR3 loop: CASSYTGGTEAFF. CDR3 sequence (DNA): TGTGCCAGTAGTTATACAGGGGGCACTGAAGCTTTCTTT.

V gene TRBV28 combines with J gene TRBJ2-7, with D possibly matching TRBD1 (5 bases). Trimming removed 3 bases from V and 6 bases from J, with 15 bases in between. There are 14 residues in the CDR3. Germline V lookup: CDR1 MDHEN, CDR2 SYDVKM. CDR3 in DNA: TGTGCCAGCAGTTTTGGGGCGGTTCGGATCGAGCAGTACTTC. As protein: CASSFGAVRIEQYF.

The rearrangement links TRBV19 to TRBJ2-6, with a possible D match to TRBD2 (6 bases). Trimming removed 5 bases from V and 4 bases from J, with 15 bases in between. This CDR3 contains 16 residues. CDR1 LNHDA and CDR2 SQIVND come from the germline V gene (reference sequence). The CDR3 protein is CASSWGVGAGANVLTF. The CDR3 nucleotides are TGTGCCAGTAGTTGGGGGGTCGGGGCAGGGGCCAACGTCCTGACTTTC.

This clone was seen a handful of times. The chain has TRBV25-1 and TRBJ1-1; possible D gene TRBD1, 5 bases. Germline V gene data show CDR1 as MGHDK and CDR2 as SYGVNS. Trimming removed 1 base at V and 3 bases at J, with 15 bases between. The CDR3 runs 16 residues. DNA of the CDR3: TGTGCCAGCAGTGAATTCGCTCGCGGGGACGACACTGAAGCTTTCTTT. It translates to CASSEFARGDDTEAFF.

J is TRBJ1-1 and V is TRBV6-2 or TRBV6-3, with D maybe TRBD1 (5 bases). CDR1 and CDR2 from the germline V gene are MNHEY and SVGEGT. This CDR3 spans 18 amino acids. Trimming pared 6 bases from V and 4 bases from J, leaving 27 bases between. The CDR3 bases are TGTGCCAGCAGCCCTCCGGGAGGGGACCGATTTGGGGGCACTGAAGCTTTCTTT. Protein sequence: CASSPPGGDRFGGTEAFF.

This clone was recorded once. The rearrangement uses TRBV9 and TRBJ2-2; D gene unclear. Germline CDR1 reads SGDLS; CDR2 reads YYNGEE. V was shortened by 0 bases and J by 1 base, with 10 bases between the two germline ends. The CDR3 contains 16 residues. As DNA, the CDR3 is TGTGCCAGCAGCGTAGCAGAGACGGGGAACACCGGGGAGCTGTTTTTT. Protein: CASSVAETGNTGELFF. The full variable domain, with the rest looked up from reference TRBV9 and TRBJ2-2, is DSGVTQTPKHLITATGQRVTLRCSPRSGDLSVYWYQQSLDQGLQFLIQYYNGEERAKGNILERFSAQQFPDLHSELNLSSLELGDSALYFCASSVAETGNTGELFFGEGSRLTVL.

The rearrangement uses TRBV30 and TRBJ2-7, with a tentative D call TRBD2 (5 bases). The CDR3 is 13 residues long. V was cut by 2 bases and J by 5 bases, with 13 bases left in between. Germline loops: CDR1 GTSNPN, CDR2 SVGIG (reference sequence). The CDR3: CAWSRGKVNEQYF. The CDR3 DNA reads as TGTGCCTGGAGTAGAGGGAAAGTTAACGAGCAGTACTTC.

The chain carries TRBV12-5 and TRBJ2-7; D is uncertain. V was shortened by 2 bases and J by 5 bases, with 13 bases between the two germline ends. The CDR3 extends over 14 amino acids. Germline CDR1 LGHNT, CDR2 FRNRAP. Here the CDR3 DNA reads TGTGCTAGTGGTTTGCTCCTTAAGAGCGACGAGCAGTACTTC. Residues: CASGLLLKSDEQYF.

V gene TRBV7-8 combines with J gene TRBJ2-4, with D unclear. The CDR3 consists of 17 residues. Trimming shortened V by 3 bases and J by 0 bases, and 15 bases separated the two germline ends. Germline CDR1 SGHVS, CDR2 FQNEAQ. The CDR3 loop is CASSLTWQPIAKNIQYF. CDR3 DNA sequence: TGTGCCAGCAGCTTGACTTGGCAGCCTATAGCCAAAAACATTCAGTACTTC.

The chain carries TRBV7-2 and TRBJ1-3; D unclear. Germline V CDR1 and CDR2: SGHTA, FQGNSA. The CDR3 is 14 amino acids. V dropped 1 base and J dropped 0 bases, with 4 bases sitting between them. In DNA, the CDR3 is TGTGCCAGCAGCTTAGACAGCTCTGGAAACACCATATATTTT. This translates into CASSLDSSGNTIYF.

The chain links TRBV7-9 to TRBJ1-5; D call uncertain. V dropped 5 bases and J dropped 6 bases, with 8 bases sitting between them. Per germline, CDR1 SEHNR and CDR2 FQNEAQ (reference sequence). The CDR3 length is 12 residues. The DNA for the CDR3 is TGTGCCAGCAGCGCCGGTCTTCAGCCCCAGCATTTT. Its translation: CASSAGLQPQHF.

Here the CDR3 DNA reads TGTGCCAGCAGCGTAGACAGGGGCCCCACCTATGGCTACACCTTC. This encodes CASSVDRGPTYGYTF. V gene TRBV9 combines with J gene TRBJ1-2, with TRBD1 matching 7 bases. This CDR3 contains 15 residues. The V segment lost 0 bases and the J segment 4 bases; nucleotides outside the gene matches: 6. CDR1 SGDLS and CDR2 YYNGEE come from the germline V gene.

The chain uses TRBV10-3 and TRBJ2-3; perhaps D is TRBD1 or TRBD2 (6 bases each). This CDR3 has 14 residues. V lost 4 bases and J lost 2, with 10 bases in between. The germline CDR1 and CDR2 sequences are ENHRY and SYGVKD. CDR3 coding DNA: TGTGCCATCAGTGGGTCGGGGGCCACAGATACGCAGTATTTT. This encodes CAISGSGATDTQYF.

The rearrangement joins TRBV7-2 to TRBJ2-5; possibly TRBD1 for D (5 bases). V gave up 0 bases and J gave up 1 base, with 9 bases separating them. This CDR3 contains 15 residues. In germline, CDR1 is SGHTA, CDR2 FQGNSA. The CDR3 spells CASSLAGRSQETQYF. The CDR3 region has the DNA TGTGCCAGCAGCTTAGCGGGGCGGTCCCAAGAGACCCAGTACTTC.

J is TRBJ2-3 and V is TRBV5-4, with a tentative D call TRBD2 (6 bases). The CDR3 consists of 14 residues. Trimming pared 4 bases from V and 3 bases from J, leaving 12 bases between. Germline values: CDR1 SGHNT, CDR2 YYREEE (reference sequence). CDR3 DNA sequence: TGTGCCAGCAGCGCACCGGGAGAAACAGATACGCAGTATTTT. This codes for CASSAPGETDTQYF.

CDR3 protein: CASSFSGQDLHSPLHF. The CDR3, as DNA: TGTGCCAGCAGCTTCTCGGGACAGGACCTACATTCACCCCTCCACTTT. The chain joins TRBV7-2 to TRBJ1-6; TRBD1 matches 8 bases. This CDR3 spans 16 amino acids. V was clipped by 3 bases and J by 8 bases; unmatched bases: 9. The germline gives CDR1 SGHTA, CDR2 FQGNSA.

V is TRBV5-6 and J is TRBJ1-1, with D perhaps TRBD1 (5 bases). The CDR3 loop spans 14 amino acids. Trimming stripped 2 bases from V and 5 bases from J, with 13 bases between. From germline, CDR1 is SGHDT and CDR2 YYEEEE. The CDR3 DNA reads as TGTGCCAGCAGCTTCAGAGGGGAGGGAACTGAAGCTTTCTTT. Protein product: CASSFRGEGTEAFF. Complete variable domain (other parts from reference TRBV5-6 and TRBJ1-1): DAGVTQSPTHLIKTRGQQVTLRCSPKSGHDTVSWYQQALGQGPQFIFQYYEEEERQRGNFPDRFSGHQFPNYSSELNVNALLLGDSALYLCASSFRGEGTEAFFGQGTRLTVV.

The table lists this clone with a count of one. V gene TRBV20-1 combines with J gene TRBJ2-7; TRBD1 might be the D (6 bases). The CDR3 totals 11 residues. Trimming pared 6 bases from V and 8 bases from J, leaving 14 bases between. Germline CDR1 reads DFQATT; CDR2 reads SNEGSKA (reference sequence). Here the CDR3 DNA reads TGCAGTGCCGGAACAGGGATTCAGCAGTACTTC. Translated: CSAGTGIQQYF.

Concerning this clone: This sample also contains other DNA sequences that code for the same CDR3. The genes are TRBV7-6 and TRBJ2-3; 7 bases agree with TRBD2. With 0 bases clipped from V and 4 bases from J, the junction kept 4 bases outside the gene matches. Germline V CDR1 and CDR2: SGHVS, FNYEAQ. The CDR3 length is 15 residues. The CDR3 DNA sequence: TGTGCCAGCAGCTTAGCCGGGGGGTCCCCAGATACGCAGTATTTT. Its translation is CASSLAGGSPDTQYF.